The subject of this entry is one T cell receptor (beta chain). Its antigen is currently not known. Base qualities are not recorded, but no much larger clone differs from it by a single base. Trimming takes 0 bases off V and 3 bases off J; junction bases not matched to a gene: 4. The germline V gene (reference sequence) provides CDR1 SGHKS and CDR2 YYEKEE. The CDR3, from cysteine to phenylalanine, totals 15 residues. The read is trimmed to its CDR3 DNA, 45 bases read in frame from base 1. This sample is drawn from a study of PD-1 blockade in mismatch repair-deficient tumors (dated by TCRdb to 2016 to 2017). For the wider study: Between late 2013 and 2016, the trial enrolled roughly 80 consecutive patients with eleven to twelve types of mismatch repair-deficient cancer, all of whom had received prior treatment and were progressing. Tumor-associated T cell clones were tracked in the peripheral blood of patients responding to PD-1 blockade by deep sequencing of TCR CDR3 regions.

The protocol used for the library was the immunoSEQ multiplex PCR assay. In TCRdb, the immuneACCESS table is reduced to in-frame sequences with V and J assigned. These tables do not hold every clone; where another copy was compared, an unresolved V gene accounts for under half, and the others remain unexplained. Here the sample has over 100,000 clones; more than 60% occur a single time. Roughly 4.8% of the sample is taken by the ten largest. Results and caveats for the whole study, not just this receptor: Tumor-resident clones, often undetectable in blood before treatment, expanded rapidly after pembrolizumab and then contracted, generally before radiologic responses.

Mismatch repair deficiency in every enrolled patient was established by polymerase chain reaction or immunohistochemistry. TCR sequencing was carried out for three patients who responded to pembrolizumab therapy. Pembrolizumab PD-1 blockade was prospectively tested in advanced mismatch repair-deficient cancers, regardless of tissue of origin, in the phase II trial. Peripheral blood T cell samples were collected serially, before PD-1 blockade began and at several time points afterward. The timing of each blood sample was reported as weeks after the first dose of pembrolizumab. This TCR was sampled from an adult with mismatch repair-deficient cancer. Here the sequenced sample was peripheral blood, taken about 60 weeks after starting pembrolizumab. Recombination linked TRBV5-5 to TRBJ1-1, with 8 bases aligning to TRBD1. The CDR3 loop reads CASSLVPGGHTEAFF. The nucleotide sequence is TGTGCCAGCAGCTTGGTCCCAGGGGGCCACACTGAAGCTTTCTTT.